What follows is one TCR beta chain and its context. Its target is unknown. On sorted subsets, replicate PCRs used 150 to 250 ng DNA, or about 30,000 T cell genomes. Profiled with immunoSEQ multiplex PCR; TCRdb holds only in-frame clones, not every one. Of about 300,000 clones listed, less than 85% are singletons. This specimen comes from a study of shared clonotypes between healthy human individuals. Findings and caveats of the study: Generally, naive subsets (rather than memory subsets) showed larger estimated richness. For sorted subsets, rarefaction showed incomplete sequencing despite large depth. Generation probabilities were higher for clonotypes shared across all four sorted-subset donors than for unshared ones.

The CDR3 has 14 residues. Germline CDR1 and CDR2: SQVTM and ANQGSEA. Sequencing was done on a sample of memory CD4+ T cells sorted from blood. Indicated subset: CD45RA-negative fraction. This receptor was identified in a man aged 25 to 40 in good health. The rearrangement uses TRBV29-1 and TRBJ2-5; tentative D call: TRBD1 (6 bases). The DNA end is a closer match to TRBJ2-7, so the J assignment may be wrong. CDR3 sequence: CSVLLTTGRYEQYF. The CDR3 DNA follows: TGCAGCGTTCTACTCACGACAGGACGCTACGAGCAGTACTTC.